The clone carrying this T cell receptor (beta chain) was seen at least ten times. Its antigen remains unidentified. There are 14 residues in the CDR3. With V trimmed by 5 bases and J by 3 bases, 7 bases remained unmatched. The data are from a study of T cell repertoires in cytomegalovirus infection. One entry per CDR3 protein results from TCRdb running MiXCR on the reads. The sample gives about 920,000 distinct CDR3 sequences, less than 35% of which show up once; around 15% is in the top ten. Study-level results: In two of eight donors, the top clonotype was HLA-C-restricted CMV-specific. Accumulated public TCR beta family frequency recognized individuals carrying CMV together with the relevant HLA.

The sequences come from cultured CD8+ T cells from PBMCs, collected from culture after CMV antigen stimulation. V is TRBV12-3 or TRBV12-4 and J is TRBJ2-7; 7 bases align to TRBD1. This receptor was identified in a human donor in good health (CMV status not recorded). Some clones in this sample may be carry-over from other donors' samples. The DNA of the CDR3 is TGTGCCAGCAGTGGACCTCGGGACAGCTACGAGCAGTACTTC. This sequence encodes CASSGPRDSYEQYF.